This TCR beta chain was sequenced for a study of OX40 agonist ivuxolimab in advanced cancers. Study-level background: Cancers in dose escalation were hepatocellular, melanoma, renal cell and head and neck.

General observations from the study: Within 6 weeks, CD4+ and CD8+ blood T cells expanded clonally at 0.1 to 3.0 mg/kg. Expansion of clones was among the lowest in partial responders at 0.1-3.0 mg/kg.

This CDR3 spans 17 amino acids. Germline CDR1 SEHNR, CDR2 FQNEAQ (reference sequence). V dropped 5 bases and J dropped 4; count of bases not matched to a gene: 13. Profiled with immunoSEQ multiplex PCR; TCRdb holds only in-frame clones, not every one. The sample contains tens of thousands of clones, around 90% of which appear only once. In the case of this clone: Its target is unknown.

The input for sequencing was CD4+ or CD8+ T cells sorted from blood, taken in a trial of the OX40 agonist ivuxolimab. This sequence was found in an adult with an advanced solid tumor such as melanoma, head and neck, liver or kidney cancer. The chain uses TRBV7-9 and TRBJ2-1; 8 nucleotides match TRBD2. The DNA of the CDR3 is TGTGCCAGCAGCGCCCGGGCCGGGAGGGCCGAGTACAATGAGCAGTTCTTC. This encodes CASSARAGRAEYNEQFF.